This entry lists 15 T cell receptor beta chains sequenced from one sample in a study of blood T cell repertoires in COVID-19. TCRdb keeps only in-frame clones here, not all; method: immunoSEQ multiplex PCR. The data show 150,000 or so clones, approximately 80% seen once. The specimen sequenced was PBMCs or T cells enriched from blood (not recorded which). These receptors came from a woman in her sixties or seventies who had recovered from COVID-19.

The genes are TRBV21-1 and TRBJ2-7; the table assigns TRBD1, which was not confirmed against the DNA. TRBV21-1 is assigned pseudogene status. CDR3 length: 12 residues. The CDR3 nucleotides read TGTGCCAGCAGCAAAGCGGGGGCCACGAAGTACTTC. Translation gives CASSKAGATKYF.

This chain connects TRBV18 to TRBJ2-5; 7 bases align to TRBD2. V shed 2 bases and J 0 bases; nucleotides not matched to a gene: 12. The CDR3 contains 18 residues. The germline CDR1 and CDR2 sequences are KGHSH and LQKENI. CDR3: CASSPSTQAGRYQETQYF. The CDR3 DNA reads TGTGCCAGCTCACCATCAACTCAAGCGGGGCGGTACCAAGAGACCCAGTACTTC.

J is TRBJ1-2 and V is TRBV5-1; D is unclear. V lost 0 bases and J lost 4, with 16 bases in between. CDR1 SGHRS and CDR2 YFSETQ come from the germline V gene. The length of the CDR3 is 16 residues. CDR3 sequence reads: CASSLEIQGSIYGYTF. The CDR3 nucleotides are TGCGCCAGCAGCTTGGAAATACAAGGGAGTATCTATGGCTACACCTTC.

The chain recombines TRBV10-3 with TRBJ1-2; D is unresolved. This CDR3 spans 17 amino acids. The germline gives CDR1 ENHRY, CDR2 SYGVKD. The V gene lost 0 bases and the J gene lost 2 bases, with 16 bases spanning the gap. The DNA for the CDR3 is TGTGCCATCAGTGAGTCGACATTGGCAGGCGCCAACTATGGCTACACCTTC. This encodes CAISESTLAGANYGYTF.

This clone was seen once. The gene calls are TRBV10-2 and TRBJ2-7; 7 nucleotides align to TRBD2. V trimming: 0 bases; J trimming: 6 bases; junction bases outside the gene matches: 8. The germline V gene encodes CDR1 WSHSY and CDR2 SAAADI. CDR3 length equals 15 residues. The CDR3 DNA sequence: TGCGCCAGCAGTGAGTCTATCAGGACTAGATCCGAGCAGTACTTC. This sequence encodes CASSESIRTRSEQYF.

The V call is TRBV11-2, the J call TRBJ2-1, with TRBD2 as a possible D gene (7 bases). Trimming pared 1 base from V and 10 bases from J, leaving 11 bases between. CDR3 length equals 13 residues. The V gene's germline CDR1 is SGHAT and CDR2 FQNNGV. CDR3 residues: CASSLAGGGEQFF. DNA of the CDR3: TGTGCCAGCAGCTTAGCGGGGGGCGGGGAGCAGTTCTTC. The full variable domain, with the rest looked up from reference TRBV11-2 and TRBJ2-1, is EAGVAQSPRYKIIEKRQSVAFWCNPISGHATLYWYQQILGQGPKLLIQFQNNGVVDDSQLPKDRFSAERLKGVDSTLKIQPAKLEDSAVYLCASSLAGGGEQFFGPGTRLTVL.

The genes are TRBV7-8 and TRBJ2-3; perhaps TRBD2 as D (6 bases). V gave up 4 bases and J gave up 1 base, with 12 bases separating them. CDR1 SGHVS and CDR2 FQNEAQ come from the germline V gene. The CDR3 spans 15 residues. CDR3 in amino acids: CASSSTQRGTDTQYF. The CDR3 DNA follows: TGTGCCAGCAGCTCAACCCAGCGGGGCACAGATACGCAGTATTTT.

The chain has TRBV10-1 and TRBJ1-1; no reliable D call. CDR1 is WNHNN and CDR2 is SYGVQD in the germline V gene (reference sequence). V was clipped by 6 bases and J by 1 base, with 9 bases between them. CDR3 size: 13 residues. CDR3 coding DNA: TGCGCCAGCAGAACGGACTGGAACACTGAAGCTTTCTTT. This encodes CASRTDWNTEAFF.

Comment on this clone: Relative to the germline gene, one junction end is altered; a read error may explain this. The chain has TRBV7-7 and TRBJ2-2; 9 bases match TRBD1. Germline V gives CDR1 SSHAT, CDR2 FNYEAQ (reference sequence). The CDR3 has 16 amino acids. The CDR3 is CASSFSRTGDTGELFF. The CDR3, as DNA: TGTGCTAGCAGCTTCTCCCGGACAGGGGACACCGGGGAGCTGTTTTTT.

The chain recombines TRBV19 with TRBJ2-3, with 9 bases identical to TRBD2. CDR1 and CDR2 from the germline V gene are LNHDA and SQIVND (reference sequence). This CDR3 has 15 amino acids. The junction had 8 bases not matched to a gene; V was cut back by 6 bases and J by 4 bases. The CDR3 DNA reads as TGTGCCAGTAGGACTAGCGGTCCTTTGGCAGATACGCAGTATTTT. It translates to CASRTSGPLADTQYF. The full variable domain, with the rest looked up from reference TRBV19 and TRBJ2-3, is DGGITQSPKYLFRKEGQNVTLSCEQNLNHDAMYWYRQDPGQGLRLIYYSQIVNDFQKGDIAEGYSVSREKKESFPLTVTSAQKNPTAFYLCASRTSGPLADTQYFGPGTRLTVL.

The chain links TRBV3-1 (or the pseudogene TRBV3-2) to TRBJ2-7; 13 positions agree with TRBD2. With 4 bases clipped from V and 2 bases from J, the junction kept 2 bases outside the gene matches. The CDR3 has 15 amino acids. Germline CDR1 is LGHDT and CDR2 is YNNKEL (reference sequence). The CDR3 region has the DNA TGTGCCAGCAGCCCAACTAGCGGGGGGGCCTACGAGCAGTACTTC. It codes for CASSPTSGGAYEQYF.

This clone came up a few times. This sequence joins TRBV19 and TRBJ1-2, with 8 nucleotides matching TRBD1. CDR1 is LNHDA, CDR2 SQIVND, per germline (reference sequence). The V and J ends lost 4 bases and 8 bases, in that order; junction bases with no gene match: 12. CDR3 length: 15 residues. The CDR3 region is CASSTPGQGTYGYTF. In nucleotides, the CDR3 is TGTGCCAGTAGTACCCCAGGACAGGGAACATACGGCTACACCTTC.

V usage is TRBV19 and J usage is TRBJ2-6; 7 nucleotides align to TRBD2. Trimming took 8 bases from V and 0 from J; bases not matched to a gene: 7. Per germline, CDR1 LNHDA and CDR2 SQIVND (reference sequence). The CDR3 has 16 residues. Here the CDR3 DNA reads TGTGCCAGTCACCGGGGGGACGGCTCTGGGGCCAACGTCCTGACTTTC. This codes for CASHRGDGSGANVLTF.

The rearrangement joins TRBV4-1 to TRBJ1-5, with D possibly being TRBD1 (6 bases). The CDR3 has 19 amino acids. V lost 0 bases to trimming and J lost 0 bases, with 18 bases between them. The germline CDR1 and CDR2 sequences are MGHRA and YSYEKL. CDR3: CASSQDGGAGRISNQPQHF. The CDR3, as DNA: TGCGCCAGCAGCCAAGATGGGGGGGCAGGGAGAATTAGCAATCAGCCCCAGCATTTT.

This clone was counted a single time. The chain combines TRBV5-1 with TRBJ1-6; the D gene is possibly TRBD1 (6 bases). The length of the CDR3 is 16 residues. Germline V gives CDR1 SGHRS, CDR2 YFSETQ. V was shortened by 1 base and J by 4 bases, with 12 bases between the two germline ends. CDR3 residues: CASSLSPGEYNSPLHF. The CDR3 coding sequence is TGCGCCAGCAGCTTGAGTCCAGGGGAGTATAATTCACCCCTCCACTTT.